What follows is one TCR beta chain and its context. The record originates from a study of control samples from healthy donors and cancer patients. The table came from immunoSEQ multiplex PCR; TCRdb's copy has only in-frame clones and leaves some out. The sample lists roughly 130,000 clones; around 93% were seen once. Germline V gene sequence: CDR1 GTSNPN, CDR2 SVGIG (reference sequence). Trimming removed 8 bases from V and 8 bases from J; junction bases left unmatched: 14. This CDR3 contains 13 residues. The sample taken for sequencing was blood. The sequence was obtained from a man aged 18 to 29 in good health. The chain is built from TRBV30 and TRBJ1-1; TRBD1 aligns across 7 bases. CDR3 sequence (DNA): TGTGCCCTCCAGACAGGGCAGAAGGGCGAAGCTTTCTTT. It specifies CALQTGQKGEAFF. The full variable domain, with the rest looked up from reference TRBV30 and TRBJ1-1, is SQTIHQWPATLVQPVGSPLSLECTVEGTSNPNLYWYRQAAGRGLQLLFYSVGIGQISSEVPQNLSASRPQDRQFILSSKKLLLSDSGFYLCALQTGQKGEAFFGQGTRLTVV.